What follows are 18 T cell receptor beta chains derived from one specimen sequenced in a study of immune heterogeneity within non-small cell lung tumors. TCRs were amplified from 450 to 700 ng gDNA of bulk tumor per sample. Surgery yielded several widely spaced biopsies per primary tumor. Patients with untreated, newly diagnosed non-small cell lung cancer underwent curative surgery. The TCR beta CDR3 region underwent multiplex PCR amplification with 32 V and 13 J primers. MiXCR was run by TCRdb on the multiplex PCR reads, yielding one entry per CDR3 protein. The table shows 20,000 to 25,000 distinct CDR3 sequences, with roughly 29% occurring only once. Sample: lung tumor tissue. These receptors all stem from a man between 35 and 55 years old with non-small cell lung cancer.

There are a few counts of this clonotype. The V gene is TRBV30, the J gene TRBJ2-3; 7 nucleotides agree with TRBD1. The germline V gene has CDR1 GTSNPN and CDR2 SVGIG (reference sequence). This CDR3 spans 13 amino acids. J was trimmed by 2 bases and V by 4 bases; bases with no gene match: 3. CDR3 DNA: TGTGCCTGGACGACAGGGACCACAGATACGCAGTATTTT. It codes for CAWTTGTTDTQYF.

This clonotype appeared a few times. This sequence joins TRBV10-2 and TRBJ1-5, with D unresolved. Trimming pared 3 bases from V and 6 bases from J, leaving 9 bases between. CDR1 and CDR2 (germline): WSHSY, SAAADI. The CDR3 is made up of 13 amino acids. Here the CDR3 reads CASSEREGQPQHF. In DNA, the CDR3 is TGCGCCAGCAGTGAAAGGGAAGGTCAGCCCCAGCATTTT.

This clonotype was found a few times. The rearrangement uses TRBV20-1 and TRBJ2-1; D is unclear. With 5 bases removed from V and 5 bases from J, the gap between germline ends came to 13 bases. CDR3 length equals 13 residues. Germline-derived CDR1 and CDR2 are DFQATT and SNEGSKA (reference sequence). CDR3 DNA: TGCAGTGCTCACCTGGCAGTAGACAATGAGCAGTTCTTC. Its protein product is CSAHLAVDNEQFF.

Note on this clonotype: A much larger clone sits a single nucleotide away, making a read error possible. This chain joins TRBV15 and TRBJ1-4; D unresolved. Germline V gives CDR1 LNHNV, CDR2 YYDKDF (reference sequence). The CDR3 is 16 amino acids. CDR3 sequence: CATGRDQRASNEKLFF. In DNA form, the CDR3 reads TGTGCCACCGGCAGAGATCAGAGGGCCTCTAATGAAAAACTGTTTTTT.

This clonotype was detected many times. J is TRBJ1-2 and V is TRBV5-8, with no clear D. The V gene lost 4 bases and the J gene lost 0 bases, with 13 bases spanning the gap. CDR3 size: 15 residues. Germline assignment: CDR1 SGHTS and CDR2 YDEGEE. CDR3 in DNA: TGTGCCAGCAGCATCCCCAGCCGACCTAACTATGGCTACACCTTC. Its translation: CASSIPSRPNYGYTF.

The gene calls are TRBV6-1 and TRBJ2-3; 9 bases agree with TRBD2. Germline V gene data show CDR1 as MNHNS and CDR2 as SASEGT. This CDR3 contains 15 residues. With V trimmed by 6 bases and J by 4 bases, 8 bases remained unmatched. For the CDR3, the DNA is TGTGCCAGCAGCTTCGGCGGGAGGGGGTCAGATACGCAGTATTTT. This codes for CASSFGGRGSDTQYF.

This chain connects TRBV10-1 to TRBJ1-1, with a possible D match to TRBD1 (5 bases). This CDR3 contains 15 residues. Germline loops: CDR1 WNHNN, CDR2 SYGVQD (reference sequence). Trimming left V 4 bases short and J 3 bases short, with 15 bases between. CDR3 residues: CASSVSGTGHTEAFF. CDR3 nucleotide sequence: TGCGCCAGCAGTGTGTCGGGCACGGGACACACTGAAGCTTTCTTT.

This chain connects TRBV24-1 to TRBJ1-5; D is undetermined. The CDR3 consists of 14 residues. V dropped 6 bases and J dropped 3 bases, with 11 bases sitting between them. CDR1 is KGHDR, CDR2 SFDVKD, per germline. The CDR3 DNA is TGTGCCACCAGTTTAGGAGGGTCCAATCAGCCCCAGCATTTT. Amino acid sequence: CATSLGGSNQPQHF.

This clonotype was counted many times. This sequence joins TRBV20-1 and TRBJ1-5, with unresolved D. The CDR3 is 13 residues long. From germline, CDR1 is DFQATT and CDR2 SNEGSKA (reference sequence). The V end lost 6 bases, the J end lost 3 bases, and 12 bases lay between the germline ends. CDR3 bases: TGCAGTGCGCCCGGAGGCGCCAATCAGCCCCAGCATTTT. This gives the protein CSAPGGANQPQHF.

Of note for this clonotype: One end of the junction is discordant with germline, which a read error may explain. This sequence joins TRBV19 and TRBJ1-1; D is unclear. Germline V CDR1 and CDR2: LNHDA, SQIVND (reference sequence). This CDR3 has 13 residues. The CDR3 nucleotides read TGTGACAGTTGCCACGGGTTGAACACTGAAGCTTTCTTT. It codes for CDSCHGLNTEAFF.

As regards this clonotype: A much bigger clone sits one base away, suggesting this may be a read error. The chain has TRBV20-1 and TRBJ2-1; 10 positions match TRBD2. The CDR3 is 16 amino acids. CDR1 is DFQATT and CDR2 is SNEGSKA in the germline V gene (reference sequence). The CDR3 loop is CSARDSTSGAYNELFF. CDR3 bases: TGCAGTGCTAGAGATTCTACTAGCGGGGCTTACAATGAGCTGTTCTTC.

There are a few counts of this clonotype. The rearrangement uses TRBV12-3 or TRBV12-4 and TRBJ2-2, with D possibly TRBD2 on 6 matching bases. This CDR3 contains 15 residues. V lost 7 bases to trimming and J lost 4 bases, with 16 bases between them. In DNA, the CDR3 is TGTGCCAGCAACTCACCGGGACTCGTCACCGGGGAGCTGTTTTTT. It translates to CASNSPGLVTGELFF.

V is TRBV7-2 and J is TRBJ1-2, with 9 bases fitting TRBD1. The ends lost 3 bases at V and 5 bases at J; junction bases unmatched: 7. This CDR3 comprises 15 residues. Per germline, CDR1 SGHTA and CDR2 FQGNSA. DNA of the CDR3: TGTGCCAGCAGCTTCGCTACAGGGGGCGCTTATGGCTACACCTTC. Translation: CASSFATGGAYGYTF.

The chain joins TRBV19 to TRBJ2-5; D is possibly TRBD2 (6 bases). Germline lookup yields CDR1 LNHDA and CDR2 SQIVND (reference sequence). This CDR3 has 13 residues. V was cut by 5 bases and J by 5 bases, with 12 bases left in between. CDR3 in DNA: TGTGCCAGTAGTTCGGGAGAGCAGGAGACCCAGTACTTC. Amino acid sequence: CASSSGEQETQYF.

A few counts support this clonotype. CDR3 nucleotides: TGTGCCATCAGTGAGTCGATGGGCCTAAAAAGCACAGATACGCAGTATTTT. Residues: CAISESMGLKSTDTQYF. The chain has TRBV10-3 and TRBJ2-3; D is undetermined. CDR1 and CDR2 from the germline V gene are ENHRY and SYGVKD. Trimming removed 0 bases from V and 0 bases from J, with 13 bases in between. CDR3 length equals 17 residues.

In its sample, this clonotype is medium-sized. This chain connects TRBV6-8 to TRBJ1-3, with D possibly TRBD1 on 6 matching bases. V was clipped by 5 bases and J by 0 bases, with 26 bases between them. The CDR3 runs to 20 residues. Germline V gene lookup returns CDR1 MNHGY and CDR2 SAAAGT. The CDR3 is CASSPNGRNREIYSGNTIYF. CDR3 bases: TGTGCCAGCAGTCCCAACGGTAGGAACAGGGAGATTTACTCTGGAAACACCATATATTTT.

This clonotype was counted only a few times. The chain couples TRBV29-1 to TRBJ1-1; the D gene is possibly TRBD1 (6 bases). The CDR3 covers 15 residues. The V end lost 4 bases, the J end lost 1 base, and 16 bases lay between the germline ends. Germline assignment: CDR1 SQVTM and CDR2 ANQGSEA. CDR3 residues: CSVVSRGAANTEAFF. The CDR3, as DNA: TGCAGCGTTGTTTCACGGGGGGCGGCGAACACTGAAGCTTTCTTT.

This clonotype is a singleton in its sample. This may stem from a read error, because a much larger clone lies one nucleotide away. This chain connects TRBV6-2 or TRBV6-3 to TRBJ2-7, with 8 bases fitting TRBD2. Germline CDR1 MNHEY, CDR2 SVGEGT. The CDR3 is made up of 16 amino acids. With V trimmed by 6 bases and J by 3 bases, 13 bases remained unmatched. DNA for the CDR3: TGTGCCAGCAGGGAAAAGCGGGAGTATTGTGGCTACGAGCAGTACTTC. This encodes CASREKREYCGYEQYF.